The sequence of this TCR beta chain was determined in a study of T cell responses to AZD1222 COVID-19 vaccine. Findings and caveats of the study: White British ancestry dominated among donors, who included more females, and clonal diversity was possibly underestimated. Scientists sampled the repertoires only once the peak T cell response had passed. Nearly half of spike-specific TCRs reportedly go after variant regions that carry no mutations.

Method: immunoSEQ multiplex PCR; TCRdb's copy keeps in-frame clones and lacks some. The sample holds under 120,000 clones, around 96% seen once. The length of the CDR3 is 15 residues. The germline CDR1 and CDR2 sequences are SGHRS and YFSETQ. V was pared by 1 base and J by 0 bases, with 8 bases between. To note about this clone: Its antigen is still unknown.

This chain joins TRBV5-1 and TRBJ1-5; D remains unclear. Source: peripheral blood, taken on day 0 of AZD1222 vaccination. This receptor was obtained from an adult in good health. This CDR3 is CASSLTPSSNQPQHF. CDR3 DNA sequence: TGCGCCAGCAGCTTGACGCCATCTAGCAATCAGCCCCAGCATTTT.